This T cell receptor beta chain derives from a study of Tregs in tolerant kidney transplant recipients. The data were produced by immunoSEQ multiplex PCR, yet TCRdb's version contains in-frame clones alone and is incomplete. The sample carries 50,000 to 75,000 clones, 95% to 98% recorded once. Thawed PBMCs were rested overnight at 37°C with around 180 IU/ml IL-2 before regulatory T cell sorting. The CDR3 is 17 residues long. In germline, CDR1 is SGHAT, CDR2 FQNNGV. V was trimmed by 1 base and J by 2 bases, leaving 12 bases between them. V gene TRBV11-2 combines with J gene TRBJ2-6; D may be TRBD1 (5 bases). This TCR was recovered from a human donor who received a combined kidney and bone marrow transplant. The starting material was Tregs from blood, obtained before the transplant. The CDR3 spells CASSLGQGMTGANVLTF. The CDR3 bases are TGTGCCAGCAGCTTAGGGCAGGGCATGACTGGGGCCAACGTCCTGACTTTC.